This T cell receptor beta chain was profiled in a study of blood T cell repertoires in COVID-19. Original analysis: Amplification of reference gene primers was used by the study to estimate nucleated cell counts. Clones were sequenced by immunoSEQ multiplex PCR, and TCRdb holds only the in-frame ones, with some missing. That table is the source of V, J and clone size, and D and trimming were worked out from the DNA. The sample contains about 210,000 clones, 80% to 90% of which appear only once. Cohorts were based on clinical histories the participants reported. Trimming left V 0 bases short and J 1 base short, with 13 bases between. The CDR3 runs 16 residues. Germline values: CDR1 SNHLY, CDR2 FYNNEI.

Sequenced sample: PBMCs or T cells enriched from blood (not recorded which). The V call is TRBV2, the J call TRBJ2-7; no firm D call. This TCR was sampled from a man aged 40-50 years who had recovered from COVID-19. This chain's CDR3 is CASSEAREQESYEQYF. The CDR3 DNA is TGTGCCAGCAGTGAAGCGCGAGAGCAGGAATCCTACGAGCAGTACTTC.